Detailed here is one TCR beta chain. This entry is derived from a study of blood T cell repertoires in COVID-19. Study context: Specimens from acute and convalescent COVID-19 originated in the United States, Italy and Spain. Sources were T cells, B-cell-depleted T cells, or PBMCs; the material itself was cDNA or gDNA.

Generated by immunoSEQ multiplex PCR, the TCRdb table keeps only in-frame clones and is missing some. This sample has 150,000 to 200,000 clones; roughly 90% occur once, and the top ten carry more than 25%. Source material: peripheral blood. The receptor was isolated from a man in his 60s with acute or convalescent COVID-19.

DNA for the CDR3: TGTGCCAGTAGTCTAACACCTTTCGGGTACAATGAGCAGTTCTTC. Amino acid sequence: CASSLTPFGYNEQFF. The V gene is TRBV19, the J gene TRBJ2-1; no clear D. This CDR3 contains 15 residues. CDR1 LNHDA and CDR2 SQIVND come from the germline V gene (reference sequence). V lost 5 bases to trimming and J lost 4 bases, with 15 bases between them.